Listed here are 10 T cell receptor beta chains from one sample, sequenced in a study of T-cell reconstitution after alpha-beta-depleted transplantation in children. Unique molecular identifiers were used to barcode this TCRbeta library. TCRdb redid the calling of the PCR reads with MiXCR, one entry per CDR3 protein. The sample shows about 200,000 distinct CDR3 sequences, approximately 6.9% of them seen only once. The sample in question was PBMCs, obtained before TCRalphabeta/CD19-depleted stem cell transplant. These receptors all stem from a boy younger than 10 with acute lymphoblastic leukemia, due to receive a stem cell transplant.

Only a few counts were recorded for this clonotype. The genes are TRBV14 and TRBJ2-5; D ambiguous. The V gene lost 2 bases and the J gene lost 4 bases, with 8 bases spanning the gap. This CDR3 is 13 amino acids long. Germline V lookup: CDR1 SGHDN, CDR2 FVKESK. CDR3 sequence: CASSQYVTETQYF. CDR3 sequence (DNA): TGTGCCAGCAGCCAATACGTCACAGAGACCCAGTACTTC.

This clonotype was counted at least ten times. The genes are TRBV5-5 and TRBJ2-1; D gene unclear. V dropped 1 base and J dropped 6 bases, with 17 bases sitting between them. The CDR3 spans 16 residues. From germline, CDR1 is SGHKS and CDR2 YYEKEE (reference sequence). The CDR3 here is CASSLFPVGPGNEQFF. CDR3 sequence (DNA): TGTGCCAGCAGCTTGTTCCCAGTGGGTCCGGGCAATGAGCAGTTCTTC.

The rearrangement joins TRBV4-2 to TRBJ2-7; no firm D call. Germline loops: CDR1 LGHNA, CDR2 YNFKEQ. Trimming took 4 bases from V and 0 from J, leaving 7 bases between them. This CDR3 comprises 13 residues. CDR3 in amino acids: CASSRLSSYEQYF. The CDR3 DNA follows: TGTGCCAGCAGCCGTCTGAGCTCCTACGAGCAGTACTTC.

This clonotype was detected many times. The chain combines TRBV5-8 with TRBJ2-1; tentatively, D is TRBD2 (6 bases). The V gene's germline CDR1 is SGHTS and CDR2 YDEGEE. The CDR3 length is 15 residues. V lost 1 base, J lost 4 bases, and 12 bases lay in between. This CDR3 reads CASSLKRESYNEQFF. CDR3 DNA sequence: TGTGCCAGCAGCTTGAAACGGGAGTCTTACAATGAGCAGTTCTTC.

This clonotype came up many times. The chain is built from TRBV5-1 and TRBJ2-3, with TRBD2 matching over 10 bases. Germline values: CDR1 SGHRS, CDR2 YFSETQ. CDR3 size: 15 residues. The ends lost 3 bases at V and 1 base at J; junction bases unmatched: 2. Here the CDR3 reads CASSYSGGRTDTQYF. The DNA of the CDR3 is TGCGCCAGCAGCTATAGCGGGGGGCGCACAGATACGCAGTATTTT.

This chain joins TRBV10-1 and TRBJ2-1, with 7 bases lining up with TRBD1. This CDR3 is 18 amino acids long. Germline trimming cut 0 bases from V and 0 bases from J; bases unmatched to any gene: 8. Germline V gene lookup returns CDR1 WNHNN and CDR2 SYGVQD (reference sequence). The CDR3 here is CASSESVQGLGSYNEQFF. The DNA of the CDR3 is TGCGCCAGCAGTGAGTCGGTACAGGGGCTAGGCTCCTACAATGAGCAGTTCTTC.

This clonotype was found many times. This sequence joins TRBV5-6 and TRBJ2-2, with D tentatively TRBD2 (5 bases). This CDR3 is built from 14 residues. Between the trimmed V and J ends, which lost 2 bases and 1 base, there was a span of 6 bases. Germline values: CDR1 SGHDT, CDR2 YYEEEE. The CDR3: CASSFSGNTGELFF. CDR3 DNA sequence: TGTGCCAGCAGCTTCAGCGGGAACACCGGGGAGCTGTTTTTT.

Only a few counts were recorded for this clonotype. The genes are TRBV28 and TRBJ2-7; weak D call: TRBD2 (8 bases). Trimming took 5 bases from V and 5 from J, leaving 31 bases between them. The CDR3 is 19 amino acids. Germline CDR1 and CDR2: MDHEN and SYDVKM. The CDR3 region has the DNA TGTGCCAGCAGTCCTCTTAGGGGGCGGGAGGACTTTTTATCCCACGAGCAGTACTTC. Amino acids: CASSPLRGREDFLSHEQYF.

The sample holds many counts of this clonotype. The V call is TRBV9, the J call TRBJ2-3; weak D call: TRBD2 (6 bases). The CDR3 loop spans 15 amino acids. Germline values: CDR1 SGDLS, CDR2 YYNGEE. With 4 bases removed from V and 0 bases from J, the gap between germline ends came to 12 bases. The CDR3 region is CASSPWRGSTDTQYF. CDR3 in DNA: TGTGCCAGCAGCCCCTGGCGGGGTAGCACAGATACGCAGTATTTT.

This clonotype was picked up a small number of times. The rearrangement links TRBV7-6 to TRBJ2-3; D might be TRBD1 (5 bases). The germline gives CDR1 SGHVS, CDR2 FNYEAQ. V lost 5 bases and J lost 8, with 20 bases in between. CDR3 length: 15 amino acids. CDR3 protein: CASSADEALGLTQYF. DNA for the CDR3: TGTGCCAGCAGCGCGGACGAAGCTCTGGGGCTTACGCAGTATTTT.